This record looks at one T cell receptor beta chain sequence and its context. Its antigen is as yet unknown. Treatment defined: roughly nine-day PBMC culture with coronavirus spike peptide pools or control peptides (ViraFEST assay). This sample is drawn from a study of vaccination and CD4 T cells after COVID-19. The Oncomine TCR Beta short-read assay sequenced DNA from cultured CD4+ T cells. TCRdb re-called the PCR reads through MiXCR, storing one row per CDR3 protein. In the table there are about 19,000 distinct CDR3 sequences, 45% to 60% of which are singletons. The CDR3 sequence is 14 residues long. The germline gives CDR1 MNHNS, CDR2 SASEGT. V was clipped by 10 bases and J by 1 base; unmatched bases: 9.

The receptor was isolated from a human donor who had recovered from COVID-19. Sequenced here: CD4+ T cells from blood, cultured in vitro, sampled after SARS-CoV-2 vaccination. The rearrangement uses TRBV6-1 and TRBJ1-2, with TRBD1 matching 7 bases. The CDR3 sequence: CAIAGAGGNYGYTF. CDR3 sequence (DNA): TGTGCCATCGCCGGGGCAGGGGGTAACTATGGCTACACCTTC.